Listed here are 25 T cell receptor beta chains from one sample, sequenced in a study of T cell repertoires in cytomegalovirus infection. One entry per CDR3 protein results from TCRdb running MiXCR on the reads. In the table there are around 300,000 distinct CDR3 sequences, roughly 25% of which are singletons. Which antigens these TCRs recognize remains unknown. The specimen was cultured PBMCs, collected from culture after CMV antigen stimulation. The receptors shown here come from a human donor in good health (CMV status not recorded). Some clones in this sample may be carry-over from other donors' samples.

The rearrangement links TRBV6-2 or TRBV6-3 to TRBJ1-5, with D possibly TRBD1 on 5 matching bases. Per the germline V gene, CDR1 is MNHEY and CDR2 is SVGEGT. CDR3 length: 19 amino acids. Trimming shortened V by 2 bases and J by 4 bases, and 24 bases separated the two germline ends. CDR3 DNA: TGTGCCAGCAGTTACACGTCCGGTGTCGGGCGGAACAGGAATCAGCCCCAGCATTTT. Its translation: CASSYTSGVGRNRNQPQHF.

This clonotype was seen more than once but under ten times. The V gene is TRBV12-3 or TRBV12-4, the J gene TRBJ2-5; D unresolved. This CDR3 spans 12 amino acids. V lost 7 bases to trimming and J lost 4 bases, with 10 bases between them. CDR3 bases: TGTGCCAGCACCGAGTACGGAGAGACCCAGTACTTC. Its protein product is CASTEYGETQYF.

The chain links TRBV20-1 to TRBJ2-3; no clear D. The CDR3 length is 12 residues. Trimming pared 3 bases from V and 3 bases from J, leaving 7 bases between. Germline V CDR1 and CDR2: DFQATT, SNEGSKA (reference sequence). In DNA form, the CDR3 reads TGCAGTGCTAGGTTTCAAACAGATACGCAGTATTTT. It is translated as CSARFQTDTQYF.

There are a few counts of this clonotype. The V gene is TRBV4-1, the J gene TRBJ1-1; D not certain. The V end lost 1 base, the J end lost 1 base, and 10 bases lay between the germline ends. The CDR3 length is 15 residues. Germline loops: CDR1 MGHRA, CDR2 YSYEKL. The CDR3 spells CASSQVGVGNTEAFF. As DNA, the CDR3 is TGCGCCAGCAGCCAAGTCGGGGTCGGGAACACTGAAGCTTTCTTT.

The V call is TRBV7-9, the J call TRBJ2-1; D possibly corresponds to TRBD2 (6 bases). CDR1 is SEHNR and CDR2 is FQNEAQ in the germline V gene (reference sequence). The CDR3 is 14 residues long. Between the trimmed V and J ends, which lost 5 bases and 7 bases, there was a span of 15 bases. CDR3: CASSSTPGRNEQFF. The CDR3 bases are TGTGCCAGCAGCAGCACCCCAGGGAGGAATGAGCAGTTCTTC.

The gene calls are TRBV7-2 and TRBJ2-3; TRBD1 is a possible D gene (6 bases). With 1 base removed from V and 14 bases from J, the gap between germline ends came to 22 bases. There are 15 residues in the CDR3. Germline V gene sequence: CDR1 SGHTA, CDR2 FQGNSA. DNA of the CDR3: TGTGCCAGCAGCTTAGGCCCCGGACAGCCCAAAATTAGGTATTTT. It specifies CASSLGPGQPKIRYF.

In this sample, this clonotype turned up many times. The V call is TRBV7-9, the J call TRBJ2-7; D is unresolved. Germline CDR1 is SEHNR and CDR2 is FQNEAQ (reference sequence). The CDR3 covers 16 residues. V gave up 1 base and J gave up 0 bases, with 13 bases separating them. The CDR3 is CASSLDRSRSSYEQYF. CDR3 coding DNA: TGTGCCAGCAGCTTAGATAGGTCGCGGAGCTCCTACGAGCAGTACTTC.

This clonotype was detected a few times. This chain links TRBV7-2 with TRBJ1-4; D possibly corresponds to TRBD1 (5 bases). Germline V gene sequence: CDR1 SGHTA, CDR2 FQGNSA. V gave up 6 bases and J gave up 4 bases, with 12 bases separating them. The CDR3 consists of 14 residues. CDR3 loop: CASSLDSSNEKLFF. The CDR3 region has the DNA TGTGCCAGCAGTCTCGACAGCAGTAATGAAAAACTGTTTTTT.

This clonotype appeared many times. The chain has TRBV11-1 and TRBJ2-7; D is undetermined. CDR1 is SGHAT and CDR2 is FQDESV in the germline V gene (reference sequence). The V end was cut by 1 base, the J end by 0 bases, with 7 bases between. The length of the CDR3 is 14 residues. As DNA, the CDR3 is TGTGCCAGCAGCTTAGAACTGACCTCCTACGAGCAGTACTTC. As protein: CASSLELTSYEQYF.

This clonotype was picked up a small number of times. V gene TRBV6-5 combines with J gene TRBJ2-5; tentatively, D is TRBD1 (6 bases). Trimming cost V 0 bases and J 5 bases, with 25 bases left between them. The CDR3 length is 19 residues. The germline CDR1 and CDR2 sequences are MNHEY and SVGAGI. CDR3 in amino acids: CASSYSGGWGRGHGETQYF. The CDR3 DNA is TGTGCCAGCAGTTACTCGGGTGGTTGGGGCAGGGGACACGGGGAGACCCAGTACTTC.

The genes are TRBV7-6 and TRBJ2-7; D is perhaps TRBD2 (6 bases). Trimming pared 2 bases from V and 11 bases from J, leaving 19 bases between. CDR3 size: 14 residues. The germline V gene has CDR1 SGHVS and CDR2 FNYEAQ. For the CDR3, the DNA is TGTGCCAGCAGCTTACCTAGCGTTACCGCACCAAAGTACTTC. Its translation is CASSLPSVTAPKYF.

V is TRBV4-3 and J is TRBJ1-3, with D unresolved. This CDR3 has 13 residues. Trimming cost V 2 bases and J 3 bases, with 5 bases left between them. Germline V CDR1 and CDR2: LGHNA, YSLEER. The CDR3 loop reads CASSQNVGNTIYF. In nucleotides, the CDR3 is TGCGCCAGCAGCCAAAATGTTGGAAACACCATATATTTT.

A note on this clonotype: A single base separates this from a much larger clone, so it may be a read error. V usage is TRBV7-2 and J usage is TRBJ2-3, with 8 positions matching TRBD2. The CDR3 runs 16 residues. Germline lookup yields CDR1 SGHTA and CDR2 FQGNSA. CDR3: CASSLELAGSIDTQYF. The DNA of the CDR3 is TGTGCCAGCAGCTTAGAGTTAGCGGGAAGCATAGATACGCAGTATTTT.

The chain uses TRBV7-9 and TRBJ1-1, with D unresolved. Germline V gives CDR1 SEHNR, CDR2 FQNEAQ (reference sequence). With 5 bases removed from V and 4 bases from J, the gap between germline ends came to 11 bases. This CDR3 is built from 13 residues. CDR3 residues: CASSDGRGTEAFF. The CDR3 coding sequence is TGTGCCAGCAGCGACGGCCGGGGCACTGAAGCTTTCTTT.

The sample holds a few counts of this clonotype. This chain links TRBV19 with TRBJ2-3; weak D call: TRBD1 (5 bases). CDR1 and CDR2 (germline): LNHDA, SQIVND (reference sequence). There are 13 residues in the CDR3. Trimming removed 10 bases at V and 1 base at J, with 12 bases between. In DNA form, the CDR3 reads TGTGCCACTCGCACCAGGGGCACAGATACGCAGTATTTT. Its translation: CATRTRGTDTQYF.

There are many counts of this clonotype. This rearrangement joins TRBV7-2 to TRBJ1-3; tentative D call: TRBD1 (6 bases). Trimming removed 2 bases from V and 1 base from J, with 12 bases in between. Germline V gives CDR1 SGHTA, CDR2 FQGNSA. The CDR3 sequence is 16 residues long. CDR3 in DNA: TGTGCCAGCAGCTTATGGTCACAGGGATCTGGAAACACCATATATTTT. Residues: CASSLWSQGSGNTIYF.

The V and J genes are TRBV7-9 and TRBJ2-1; 12 bases fit TRBD2. Per germline, CDR1 SEHNR and CDR2 FQNEAQ (reference sequence). The CDR3 runs 14 residues. Losses at the gene ends were 5 bases for V and 6 bases for J; bases not matched to a gene: 2. The chain's CDR3 is CASSPGLAGNEQFF. In nucleotides, the CDR3 is TGTGCCAGCAGCCCGGGACTAGCGGGCAATGAGCAGTTCTTC. The full variable domain, completed using reference TRBV7-9 and TRBJ2-1, is DTGVSQNPRHKITKRGQNVTFRCDPISEHNRLYWYRQTLGQGPEFLTYFQNEAQLEKSRLLSDRFSAERPKGSFSTLEIQRTEQGDSAMYLCASSPGLAGNEQFFGPGTRLTVL.

The V call is TRBV7-6, the J call TRBJ1-4; TRBD1 aligns across 7 bases. This CDR3 has 15 amino acids. Trimming took 6 bases from V and 8 from J; bases not matched to a gene: 12. Germline CDR1 and CDR2: SGHVS and FNYEAQ. Written as DNA, the CDR3 is TGTGCCAGCAGTCTCATAGGGGGCTCTGGCGAAAAACTGTTTTTT. It yields the protein CASSLIGGSGEKLFF.

This clonotype turned up a few times. This chain joins TRBV20-1 and TRBJ1-1; 8 nucleotides align to TRBD1. Germline CDR1 and CDR2: DFQATT and SNEGSKA (reference sequence). This CDR3 has 12 residues. V lost 4 bases and J lost 6; bases outside the gene matches: 4. In nucleotides, the CDR3 is TGCAGTGCTATCACAGGGGGGGCTGAAGCTTTCTTT. Amino acid sequence: CSAITGGAEAFF.

The chain is built from TRBV9 and TRBJ2-5; 12 bases align to TRBD2. J lost 5 bases, V lost 3 bases, and 8 bases had no gene match. Germline CDR1 reads SGDLS; CDR2 reads YYNGEE. This CDR3 has 16 amino acids. CDR3 in amino acids: CASSASGRAEVETQYF. In DNA, the CDR3 is TGTGCCAGCAGCGCTAGCGGGAGGGCCGAAGTGGAGACCCAGTACTTC. The whole variable domain, filled in from reference TRBV9 and TRBJ2-5, reads DSGVTQTPKHLITATGQRVTLRCSPRSGDLSVYWYQQSLDQGLQFLIQYYNGEERAKGNILERFSAQQFPDLHSELNLSSLELGDSALYFCASSASGRAEVETQYFGPGTRLLVL.

On this clonotype itself: A read error may be the cause here, since a much bigger clone is one base away. This rearrangement joins TRBV7-2 to TRBJ1-3, with D tentatively TRBD1 (5 bases). Per germline, CDR1 SGHTA and CDR2 FQGNSA. V was pared by 3 bases and J by 7 bases, with 13 bases between. The CDR3 sequence is 14 residues long. The CDR3 spells CASSLTRGRNTIYF. The CDR3 nucleotides read TGTGCCAGCAGCTTGACAAGGGGCCGGAACACCATATATTTT.

This clonotype was counted a few times. The V and J genes are TRBV6-6 and TRBJ1-2; no clear D gene. V shed 7 bases and J shed 2 bases, with 14 bases lying between them. CDR3 length: 14 residues. From germline, CDR1 is MNHNY and CDR2 SVGAGI (reference sequence). Written as DNA, the CDR3 is TGTGCCAGCACTCTCCCCACTCCGAACTATGGCTACACCTTC. This encodes CASTLPTPNYGYTF.

This clonotype was counted ten times or more. This sequence joins TRBV7-2 and TRBJ2-3; 11 nucleotides align to TRBD2. This CDR3 comprises 16 residues. Trimming took 4 bases from V and 6 from J; bases not matched to a gene: 9. Germline V gene sequence: CDR1 SGHTA, CDR2 FQGNSA. CDR3 nucleotide sequence: TGTGCCAGCAGCTCCCTAGCGGGAGGAAGGGGGGATACGCAGTATTTT. Amino acid sequence: CASSSLAGGRGDTQYF.

The chain links TRBV30 to TRBJ1-1; 8 bases line up with TRBD1. After removal of 7 bases from V and 8 bases from J, the junction contained 9 bases not matched to a gene. From germline, CDR1 is GTSNPN and CDR2 SVGIG (reference sequence). The CDR3 runs to 12 residues. The DNA of the CDR3 is TGTGCCTCGGACAGGGCGAAGCCCGAAGCTTTCTTT. Its translation is CASDRAKPEAFF.

The chain employs TRBV7-2 and TRBJ2-1; perhaps TRBD2 as D (6 bases). The V and J ends lost 1 base and 0 bases respectively, with 13 bases between them. This CDR3 region has 17 residues. CDR1 SGHTA and CDR2 FQGNSA come from the germline V gene. The CDR3 protein is CASSLVLFGSSYNEQFF. The DNA of the CDR3 is TGTGCCAGCAGCTTAGTTTTATTCGGGAGCTCCTACAATGAGCAGTTCTTC. Filled out from reference TRBV7-2 and TRBJ2-1, the complete variable domain reads GAGVSQSPSNKVTEKGKDVELRCDPISGHTALYWYRQSLGQGLEFLIYFQGNSAPDKSGLPSDRFSAERTGGSVSTLTIQRTQQEDSAVYLCASSLVLFGSSYNEQFFGPGTRLTVL.